What follows is one T cell receptor beta chain and its context. Some clones are missing from TCRdb's copy, which holds only in-frame ones; the method was immunoSEQ multiplex PCR. Found here are about 180,000 clones, 85% of them singletons; the top ten hold roughly 15%. The sample belongs to a study of cytomegalovirus exposure and HLA in healthy donors. The V gene's germline CDR1 is SGHRS and CDR2 YFSETQ. The CDR3 has 17 residues. The V segment lost 0 bases and the J segment 0 bases; nucleotides outside the gene matches: 3. The chain uses TRBV5-1 and TRBJ2-1; 10 bases map to TRBD2. The source of this sequence is a man aged 18 to 35 in good health and CMV-seropositive. Specimen: PBMCs. CDR3 coding DNA: TGCGCCAGCAGCTTGGCCCCTAGCGGGGGCTCCTACAATGAGCAGTTCTTC. Translation gives CASSLAPSGGSYNEQFF.